These 15 T cell receptor beta chains originate from one sample sequenced in a study of cytomegalovirus exposure and HLA in healthy donors. PCR involved 60 Vbeta and 13 Jbeta primers. Sequencing was performed with immunoSEQ multiplex PCR; in TCRdb, only in-frame clones are kept and a portion is missing. The table has around 91,000 clones, about 88% seen once. The specimen was PBMCs. The receptors shown here come from a man aged 18 to 30 in good health and CMV-seronegative.

This clone was picked up one time. The V call is TRBV5-4, the J call TRBJ2-3, with D perhaps matching TRBD2 (6 bases). Looked up from germline, CDR1 is SGHNT and CDR2 is YYREEE (reference sequence). CDR3 size: 14 residues. Between the trimmed V and J ends, which lost 4 bases and 3 bases, there was a span of 12 bases. The CDR3 DNA follows: TGTGCCAGCAGCGTCGGGACTGAAACAGATACGCAGTATTTT. Translated, it gives CASSVGTETDTQYF.

The chain has TRBV4-3 and TRBJ1-2; D unclear. This CDR3 region has 15 residues. Germline lookup yields CDR1 LGHNA and CDR2 YSLEER. The V end was cut by 1 base, the J end by 4 bases, with 13 bases between. Here the CDR3 reads CASSQGVGSFYGYTF. The DNA for the CDR3 is TGCGCCAGCAGCCAAGGGGTTGGTAGCTTCTATGGCTACACCTTC.

In this sample, this clone turned up once. The J gene is TRBJ2-7, the V gene TRBV4-3; D is possibly TRBD2 (6 bases). With 4 bases removed from V and 7 bases from J, the gap between germline ends came to 17 bases. Looked up from germline, CDR1 is LGHNA and CDR2 is YSLEER. The CDR3 contains 14 residues. CDR3 nucleotides: TGCGCCAGCAGCCGAGGCCGGGGCGGGGAAGAGCAGTACTTC. This encodes CASSRGRGGEEQYF.

The chain uses TRBV5-6 and TRBJ1-2; no clear D gene. Germline V gene data show CDR1 as SGHDT and CDR2 as YYEEEE. V lost 4 bases and J lost 5, with 21 bases in between. The CDR3 extends over 16 amino acids. The CDR3 DNA sequence: TGTGCCAGCAGCCCCCTCGCGGCCCCACCTGGGTATGGCTACACCTTC. Translating gives CASSPLAAPPGYGYTF. Combining the CDR3 with reference TRBV5-6 and TRBJ1-2 gives the whole variable domain DAGVTQSPTHLIKTRGQQVTLRCSPKSGHDTVSWYQQALGQGPQFIFQYYEEEERQRGNFPDRFSGHQFPNYSSELNVNALLLGDSALYLCASSPLAAPPGYGYTFGSGTRLTVV.

The chain joins TRBV20-1 to TRBJ2-1; no clear D. V lost 3 bases and J 5 bases, leaving 5 bases between the germline ends. The CDR3 spans 11 residues. CDR1 DFQATT and CDR2 SNEGSKA come from the germline V gene (reference sequence). This CDR3 is CSARADNEQFF. CDR3 DNA sequence: TGCAGTGCTAGGGCAGACAATGAGCAGTTCTTC.

The J gene is TRBJ1-2, the V gene TRBV7-9, with unresolved D. V lost 5 bases to trimming and J lost 5 bases, with 12 bases between them. The CDR3 has 13 amino acids. Per the germline V gene, CDR1 is SEHNR and CDR2 is FQNEAQ (reference sequence). The CDR3 nucleotides are TGTGCCAGCAGCGAAGACCCGAGGTATGGCTACACCTTC. The encoded protein is CASSEDPRYGYTF.

The chain has TRBV13 and TRBJ1-1; D may be TRBD1 (5 bases). This CDR3 region has 14 residues. Looked up from germline, CDR1 is PRHDT and CDR2 is FYEKMQ (reference sequence). The V end was cut by 1 base, the J end by 5 bases, with 11 bases between. The CDR3, as DNA: TGTGCCAGCAGCTTAGCCGGACAATTGACTGAAGCTTTCTTT. This encodes CASSLAGQLTEAFF.

The rearrangement joins TRBV7-9 to TRBJ2-7; the D gene is possibly TRBD1 (5 bases). Germline V gene sequence: CDR1 SEHNR, CDR2 FQNEAQ (reference sequence). This CDR3 region has 15 residues. With 7 bases removed from V and 0 bases from J, the gap between germline ends came to 16 bases. CDR3 sequence reads: CASTQGVGPSYEQYF. Here the CDR3 DNA reads TGTGCCAGCACCCAAGGGGTGGGGCCCTCCTACGAGCAGTACTTC.

This clone was recorded once. The V call is TRBV10-1, the J call TRBJ2-2; 11 nucleotides align to TRBD1. J lost 7 bases, V lost 6 bases, and 7 bases had no gene match. Germline V lookup: CDR1 WNHNN, CDR2 SYGVQD (reference sequence). The CDR3 is 15 residues long. DNA of the CDR3: TGCGCCAGCAGACCGGGACAGGGGGAGATCGGGGAGCTGTTTTTT. Translating it yields CASRPGQGEIGELFF.

The chain combines TRBV5-1 with TRBJ1-1, with 12 bases that match TRBD1. The CDR3 has 16 residues. Trimming removed 4 bases from V and 10 bases from J; junction bases left unmatched: 14. Germline values: CDR1 SGHRS, CDR2 YFSETQ. The CDR3 spells CASSANLAGTGGRAFF. The CDR3 bases are TGCGCCAGCAGCGCGAATTTGGCCGGGACAGGGGGCAGAGCTTTCTTT.

The chain carries TRBV5-6 and TRBJ1-4; the D gene is possibly TRBD1 (5 bases). CDR3 length: 18 residues. V was cut by 1 base and J by 3 bases, with 19 bases left in between. The germline gives CDR1 SGHDT, CDR2 YYEEEE. The CDR3 region is CASSLTVGWGRSNEKLFF. The CDR3 DNA reads TGTGCCAGCAGCTTGACGGTCGGCTGGGGCAGGTCTAATGAAAAACTGTTTTTT.

The rearrangement uses TRBV4-1 and TRBJ2-7; TRBD2 aligns across 7 bases. Germline values: CDR1 MGHRA, CDR2 YSYEKL. This CDR3 contains 16 residues. Trimming cost V 0 bases and J 2 bases; bases outside gene matches: 7. The CDR3: CASSQDPLANTYEQYF. The CDR3 bases are TGCGCCAGCAGCCAAGATCCACTAGCGAACACCTACGAGCAGTACTTC.

This clone was observed a few times. The chain has TRBV5-6 and TRBJ2-3; 14 positions match TRBD2. The germline V gene encodes CDR1 SGHDT and CDR2 YYEEEE. After removal of 4 bases from V and 8 bases from J, the junction contained 9 bases not matched to a gene. This CDR3 comprises 16 residues. The chain's CDR3 is CASSQMRLAGGGTQYF. The CDR3 DNA reads TGTGCCAGCAGCCAAATGCGACTAGCGGGAGGGGGTACGCAGTATTTT.

This rearrangement joins TRBV4-1 to TRBJ2-2; 11 nucleotides match TRBD2. The CDR3 loop spans 16 amino acids. V shed 9 bases and J 2 bases; nucleotides not matched to a gene: 8. Germline loops: CDR1 MGHRA, CDR2 YSYEKL. The CDR3 is CARESLAGDNTGELFF. CDR3 bases: TGCGCCAGGGAATCACTAGCGGGAGACAACACCGGGGAGCTGTTTTTT.

This chain connects TRBV7-9 to TRBJ2-5; 7 positions match TRBD1. Per germline, CDR1 SEHNR and CDR2 FQNEAQ (reference sequence). Trimming took 2 bases from V and 5 from J; bases not matched to a gene: 11. This CDR3 spans 16 amino acids. The CDR3 coding sequence is TGTGCCAGCAGCTTAACTCCTAGCAGGGGGATGGAGACCCAGTACTTC. Protein: CASSLTPSRGMETQYF.